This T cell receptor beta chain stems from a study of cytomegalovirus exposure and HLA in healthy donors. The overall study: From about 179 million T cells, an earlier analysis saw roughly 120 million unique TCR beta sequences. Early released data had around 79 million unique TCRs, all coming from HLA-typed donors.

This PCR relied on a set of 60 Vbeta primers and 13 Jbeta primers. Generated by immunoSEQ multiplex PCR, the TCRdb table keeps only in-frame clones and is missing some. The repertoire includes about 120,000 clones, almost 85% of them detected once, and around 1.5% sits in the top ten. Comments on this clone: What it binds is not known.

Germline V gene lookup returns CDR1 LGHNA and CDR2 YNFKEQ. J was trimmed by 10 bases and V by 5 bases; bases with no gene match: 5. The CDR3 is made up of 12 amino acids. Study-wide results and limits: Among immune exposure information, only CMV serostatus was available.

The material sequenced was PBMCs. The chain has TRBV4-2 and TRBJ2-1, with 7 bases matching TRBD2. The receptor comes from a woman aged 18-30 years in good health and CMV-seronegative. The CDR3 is CASSALLAEQFF. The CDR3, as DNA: TGTGCCAGCAGCGCCCTACTAGCGGAGCAGTTCTTC.